What follows describes a single TCR beta chain. TCRdb's copy holds only in-frame clones and misses some; the assay was immunoSEQ multiplex PCR. The sample carries approximately 90,000 clones, more than 70% recorded once. These data come from a study of PD-L1 blockade in urothelial cancer. V lost 0 bases, J lost 1 base, and 10 bases lay in between. This CDR3 is built from 15 residues. Germline-derived CDR1 and CDR2 are GTSNPN and SVGIG (reference sequence). Time point: pretreatment peripheral blood. The sample was PBMCs, taken around atezolizumab (anti-PD-L1) treatment. The chain employs TRBV30 and TRBJ2-4; D uncertain. This receptor was taken from a man between 60 and 70 years old with urothelial cancer. The DNA of the CDR3 is TGTGCCTGGAGTGTGCAGGTTACGGCCAAAAACATTCAGTACTTC. This sequence encodes CAWSVQVTAKNIQYF.